These 19 T cell receptor beta chains were all obtained from the same sample, sequenced in a study of human T cells and chemical hapten exposure. TCRdb re-called the RACE reads through MiXCR, storing one row per CDR3 protein. In the table there are 25,000 to 30,000 distinct CDR3 sequences, roughly 9.4% of which are singletons. The time point: patch test 2, 6 weeks after DPC sensitization. Noted treatment: therapeutic diphenylcyclopropenone sensitization with weekly scalp DPC. The sample here was whole blood, taken in connection with sensitization to the hapten diphenylcyclopropenone (DPC). Receptors were obtained from a man under 40 with alopecia areata. Some clones in this sample may be carry-over from other donors' samples.

This clonotype was observed many times. The chain has TRBV20-1 and TRBJ2-1; tentative D call: TRBD2 (5 bases). With 1 base removed from V and 0 bases from J, the gap between germline ends came to 10 bases. The germline V gene encodes CDR1 DFQATT and CDR2 SNEGSKA (reference sequence). There are 15 residues in the CDR3. CDR3 region: CSARVLGSSYNEQFF. The CDR3 coding sequence is TGCAGTGCTAGAGTCTTAGGGAGCTCCTACAATGAGCAGTTCTTC.

Ten or more counts support this clonotype. The gene calls are TRBV3-1 and TRBJ2-5; possible D gene TRBD1, 6 bases. Germline CDR1 is LGHDT and CDR2 is YNNKEL (reference sequence). Deletions cut 4 bases from V and 1 base from J, with 10 bases between. This CDR3 spans 14 amino acids. This chain's CDR3 is CASSPQGRQETQYF. CDR3 sequence (DNA): TGTGCCAGCAGCCCCCAGGGGCGCCAAGAGACCCAGTACTTC.

The table lists this clonotype with many counts. The chain is built from TRBV20-1 and TRBJ2-7; D remains ambiguous. The germline gives CDR1 DFQATT, CDR2 SNEGSKA (reference sequence). Trimming removed 0 bases from V and 9 bases from J, with 18 bases in between. The CDR3 covers 14 residues. CDR3 in DNA: TGCAGTGCTAGAGATAAACTGGAGCAAAATGGGCAGTACTTC. Its translation is CSARDKLEQNGQYF.

The sample holds many counts of this clonotype. J is TRBJ1-2 and V is TRBV6-2 or TRBV6-3; D possibly corresponds to TRBD1 (6 bases). The CDR3 consists of 13 residues. V dropped 7 bases and J dropped 6 bases, with 15 bases sitting between them. Looked up from germline, CDR1 is MNHEY and CDR2 is SVGEGT. The CDR3 protein is CASKQQGHHGYTF. CDR3 bases: TGTGCCAGCAAACAACAGGGCCACCATGGCTACACCTTC.

This clonotype was recorded many times. The genes are TRBV6-4 and TRBJ2-3, with D unresolved. The V gene lost 5 bases and the J gene lost 0 bases, with 12 bases spanning the gap. The CDR3 is 15 amino acids. Looked up from germline, CDR1 is MRHNA and CDR2 is SNTAGT. This chain's CDR3 is CASSPTPTSTDTQYF. The CDR3 bases are TGTGCCAGCAGTCCAACACCCACTAGCACAGATACGCAGTATTTT.

In this sample, this clonotype turned up many times. The CDR3 reads CASSVLAGTYNEQFF. The CDR3 nucleotides are TGTGCCAGCAGTGTTCTAGCGGGGACCTACAATGAGCAGTTCTTC. V is TRBV6-4 and J is TRBJ2-1, with 9 nucleotides matching TRBD2. V lost 4 bases to trimming and J lost 2 bases; unmatched junction nucleotides: 3. Germline values: CDR1 MRHNA, CDR2 SNTAGT. This CDR3 has 15 residues.

This clonotype was picked up a small number of times. The chain uses TRBV7-2 and TRBJ2-2; 7 bases map to TRBD1. V dropped 5 bases and J dropped 1; count of bases not matched to a gene: 7. The CDR3 spans 16 residues. CDR1 SGHTA and CDR2 FQGNSA come from the germline V gene. The CDR3 loop reads CASSPRTGVNTGELFF. CDR3 DNA: TGTGCCAGCAGCCCCCGGACAGGTGTGAACACCGGGGAGCTGTTTTTT.

The chain is built from TRBV18 and TRBJ1-3; D unresolved. Germline V gives CDR1 KGHSH, CDR2 LQKENI. This CDR3 is 18 amino acids long. Trimming left V 2 bases short and J 3 bases short, with 20 bases between. The CDR3 bases are TGTGCCAGCTCACCATACCCCTTCGGCCCCGCTAGTGGAAACACCATATATTTT. Its translation is CASSPYPFGPASGNTIYF.

This clonotype was observed a handful of times. The rearrangement links TRBV29-1 to TRBJ2-5; possible D gene TRBD2, 7 bases. Per germline, CDR1 SQVTM and CDR2 ANQGSEA. This CDR3 has 13 amino acids. Trimming cost V 8 bases and J 10 bases, with 23 bases left between them. CDR3 protein: CSSSRGLTMDQYF. In DNA, the CDR3 is TGCAGCTCCTCCAGGGGACTAACTATGGACCAGTACTTC.

The chain combines TRBV20-1 with TRBJ1-3; D ambiguous. The CDR3 is 14 amino acids. The germline gives CDR1 DFQATT, CDR2 SNEGSKA (reference sequence). V lost 6 bases and J lost 0, with 12 bases in between. CDR3 protein: CSAPTASSGNTIYF. The DNA of the CDR3 is TGCAGTGCCCCAACAGCGAGCTCTGGAAACACCATATATTTT.

The sample holds many counts of this clonotype. This chain links TRBV19 with TRBJ1-5; 9 bases fit TRBD1. Germline V gives CDR1 LNHDA, CDR2 SQIVND (reference sequence). The CDR3 has 13 residues. V shed 8 bases and J 5 bases; nucleotides not matched to a gene: 4. The DNA for the CDR3 is TGTGCCAGTGCACAGGGGGCGGATCAGCCCCAGCATTTT. It encodes CASAQGADQPQHF.

This clonotype was seen more than once but under ten times. The CDR3 loop reads CARTMGSTDTQYF. DNA of the CDR3: TGTGCCCGGACTATGGGGTCAACAGATACGCAGTATTTT. V usage is TRBV30 and J usage is TRBJ2-3; the D gene is possibly TRBD2 (6 bases). With 8 bases removed from V and 3 bases from J, the gap between germline ends came to 15 bases. Germline V gene lookup returns CDR1 GTSNPN and CDR2 SVGIG (reference sequence). CDR3 length equals 13 residues.

This clonotype was picked up many times. This chain joins TRBV7-9 and TRBJ2-3; D is unresolved. The CDR3 runs 15 residues. CDR1 is SEHNR and CDR2 is FQNEAQ in the germline V gene (reference sequence). Trimming removed 1 base from V and 1 base from J, with 9 bases in between. The CDR3 here is CASSLVSQGTDTQYF. The DNA of the CDR3 is TGTGCCAGCAGCTTAGTTAGTCAAGGCACAGATACGCAGTATTTT.

Note on this clonotype: This may arise from a read error, as a much more abundant clone is one base away. The chain links TRBV24-1 to TRBJ2-2, with D maybe TRBD2 (6 bases). The length of the CDR3 is 19 residues. V lost 3 bases to trimming and J lost 6 bases, with 25 bases between them. The V gene's germline CDR1 is KGHDR and CDR2 SFDVKD. The CDR3, as DNA: TGTGCCACCAGTGATGAACTATTCCGGGAGACTAGTAACGCCGGGGAGCTGTTTTTT. Its translation is CATSDELFRETSNAGELFF.

This clonotype occurred many times. This chain links TRBV24-1 with TRBJ2-3; D may be TRBD1 or TRBD2 (5 bases each). The CDR3 extends over 19 amino acids. The V end was cut by 3 bases, the J end by 1 base, with 22 bases between. The germline V gene has CDR1 KGHDR and CDR2 SFDVKD. The CDR3 DNA sequence: TGTGCCACCAGTGATCCTACCCCGGGACCCCGTAGGGGCACAGATACGCAGTATTTT. This translates into CATSDPTPGPRRGTDTQYF.

To note about this clonotype: A read error may explain this, as a much larger clone is one base away. This chain connects TRBV29-1 to TRBJ1-4; possibly TRBD1 for D (5 bases). The CDR3 totals 12 residues. Germline values: CDR1 SQVTM, CDR2 ANQGSEA. CDR3 sequence (DNA): TGCAACGTTGCAGGGTCTGACGAAAAACTGTTTTTT. This translates into CNVAGSDEKLFF.

The chain has TRBV29-1 and TRBJ2-1, with 9 bases that match TRBD1. Germline V lookup: CDR1 SQVTM, CDR2 ANQGSEA. With V trimmed by 1 base and J by 4 bases, 2 bases remained unmatched. The CDR3 is 14 residues long. The CDR3 coding sequence is TGCAGCGTTGAAGGGGACAGGGAATACAATGAGCAGTTCTTC. Protein: CSVEGDREYNEQFF.

This clonotype was counted many times. The chain employs TRBV4-2 and TRBJ2-7, with 8 bases identical to TRBD2. This CDR3 contains 15 residues. With 8 bases clipped from V and 4 bases from J, the junction kept 13 bases outside the gene matches. Germline V CDR1 and CDR2: LGHNA, YNFKEQ. Written as DNA, the CDR3 is TGTGCCAGCTCCCGAGGGGGACTAGGGAATTACGAGCAGTACTTC. It specifies CASSRGGLGNYEQYF.

The chain recombines TRBV27 with TRBJ2-1, with D possibly TRBD1 on 7 matching bases. Germline V gives CDR1 MNHEY, CDR2 SMNVEV (reference sequence). The CDR3 is made up of 14 amino acids. V was trimmed by 4 bases and J by 12 bases, leaving 19 bases between them. The CDR3 sequence is CASSYPQGTGGQFF. The CDR3, as DNA: TGTGCCAGCAGTTACCCACAGGGGACCGGGGGGCAGTTCTTC.